A single sample is the source of the 21 T cell receptor beta chains below, sequenced in a study of cytomegalovirus exposure and HLA in healthy donors. PCR involved 60 Vbeta and 13 Jbeta primers. Sequencing used immunoSEQ multiplex PCR; TCRdb keeps in-frame clones, though not all of them. The sample has about 87,000 clones; 74% are singletons. The sequenced sample consisted of PBMCs. The receptors stem from a man aged 30 to 39 in good health and CMV-seropositive.

The gene calls are TRBV7-3 and TRBJ2-3; D tentatively reads TRBD1 or TRBD2 (6 bases each). The germline V gene has CDR1 SGHTA and CDR2 FQGTGA. The CDR3 is made up of 15 amino acids. Trimming took off 4 bases at V and 0 bases at J, with 11 bases between the two ends. In nucleotides, the CDR3 is TGTGCCAGCAGCTCAACAGGGAGGAGCACAGATACGCAGTATTTT. Its protein product is CASSSTGRSTDTQYF.

This sequence joins TRBV29-1 and TRBJ1-4; tentative D call: TRBD1 (5 bases). Germline CDR1 SQVTM, CDR2 ANQGSEA. The CDR3 totals 13 residues. The V and J ends lost 4 bases and 6 bases respectively, with 12 bases between them. As DNA, the CDR3 is TGCAGCGTTGTTGGGGGAGGTGATGAAAAACTGTTTTTT. It translates to CSVVGGGDEKLFF.

This clone has just one count. J is TRBJ2-5 and V is TRBV29-1; 9 positions match TRBD1. Trimming cost V 6 bases and J 3 bases; bases outside gene matches: 5. CDR3 length: 13 residues. CDR1 is SQVTM and CDR2 is ANQGSEA in the germline V gene. As DNA, the CDR3 is TGCAGCGTGGATGACAGGGGGAAAGAGACCCAGTACTTC. It specifies CSVDDRGKETQYF.

The genes are TRBV29-1 and TRBJ1-1; D is unresolved. Trimming took 2 bases from V and 3 from J, leaving 13 bases between them. The V gene's germline CDR1 is SQVTM and CDR2 ANQGSEA. The CDR3 runs to 14 residues. In nucleotides, the CDR3 is TGCAGCGTTGAACCCCACCTCGGGGACACTGAAGCTTTCTTT. Amino acid sequence: CSVEPHLGDTEAFF. Full variable domain (rest looked up from reference TRBV29-1 and TRBJ1-1): SAVISQKPSRDICQRGTSLTIQCQVDSQVTMMFWYRQQPGQSLTLIATANQGSEATYESGFVIDKFPISRPNLTFSTLTVSNMSPEDSSIYLCSVEPHLGDTEAFFGQGTRLTVV.

This clone was counted a few times. The chain carries TRBV6-6 and TRBJ2-3; the D is unclear. This CDR3 region has 15 residues. The germline V gene encodes CDR1 MNHNY and CDR2 SVGAGI (reference sequence). The V end was cut by 2 bases, the J end by 0 bases, with 9 bases between. The CDR3 is CASSYLGESTDTQYF. CDR3 nucleotides: TGTGCCAGCAGTTACCTTGGTGAGAGCACAGATACGCAGTATTTT.

The V call is TRBV6-6, the J call TRBJ2-7, with a possible D match to TRBD1 (5 bases). This CDR3 contains 14 residues. Trimming removed 6 bases at V and 3 bases at J, with 15 bases between. Germline V gives CDR1 MNHNY, CDR2 SVGAGI (reference sequence). The CDR3 DNA reads as TGTGCCAGCAGCCCCTTAGGGGTCGGCTACGAGCAGTACTTC. This gives the protein CASSPLGVGYEQYF.

This clone was counted only a few times. This chain uses TRBV6-6 with TRBJ2-7; 7 bases line up with TRBD2. Germline V gives CDR1 MNHNY, CDR2 SVGAGI (reference sequence). The CDR3 runs 15 residues. With 4 bases clipped from V and 6 bases from J, the junction kept 12 bases outside the gene matches. CDR3 coding DNA: TGTGCCAGCAGTTCCTCTAGCGGTCCCACTTCCGAGCAGTACTTC. Its protein is CASSSSSGPTSEQYF.

The CDR3 spells CSVEVEGPPFF. In nucleotides, the CDR3 is TGCAGCGTTGAAGTGGAGGGCCCACCTTTCTTT. V is TRBV29-1 and J is TRBJ1-1; D call uncertain. The V and J ends lost 1 base and 12 bases respectively, with 12 bases between them. CDR1 SQVTM and CDR2 ANQGSEA come from the germline V gene. The CDR3 runs to 11 residues.

The J gene is TRBJ1-2, the V gene TRBV6-5; TRBD1 agrees at 9 bases. Losses at the gene ends were 3 bases for V and 4 bases for J; bases not matched to a gene: 9. CDR3 size: 16 residues. Germline V gene lookup returns CDR1 MNHEY and CDR2 SVGAGI. The CDR3 protein is CASSYGTGPTAYGYTF. The CDR3 DNA sequence: TGTGCCAGCAGTTATGGGACAGGGCCCACCGCCTATGGCTACACCTTC.

The chain has TRBV9 and TRBJ2-5, with TRBD1 as a possible D gene (5 bases). Per the germline V gene, CDR1 is SGDLS and CDR2 is YYNGEE. The CDR3 is 14 residues long. V shed 1 base and J shed 0 bases, with 7 bases lying between them. The CDR3, as DNA: TGTGCCAGCAGCGTAAGGGGTCACCAAGAGACCCAGTACTTC. Translation: CASSVRGHQETQYF.

This clone was found a few times. CDR3 protein: CASSFRLTGELFF. In nucleotides, the CDR3 is TGTGCCAGCAGCTTCCGACTAACCGGGGAGCTGTTTTTT. The V call is TRBV7-6, the J call TRBJ2-2; a possible D gene is TRBD2 (5 bases). Germline V gives CDR1 SGHVS, CDR2 FNYEAQ. Deletions cut 3 bases from V and 5 bases from J, with 7 bases between. CDR3 length: 13 amino acids.

This chain uses TRBV27 with TRBJ1-3, with 7 positions matching TRBD1. The ends lost 5 bases at V and 0 bases at J; junction bases unmatched: 4. Germline V lookup: CDR1 MNHEY, CDR2 SMNVEV (reference sequence). The CDR3 sequence is 15 residues long. The chain's CDR3 is CASSPQGVSGNTIYF. The CDR3 DNA sequence: TGTGCCAGCAGTCCTCAGGGGGTCTCTGGAAACACCATATATTTT.

The rearrangement joins TRBV6-5 to TRBJ2-3; a possible D gene is TRBD1 (6 bases). The CDR3 is 15 residues long. Looked up from germline, CDR1 is MNHEY and CDR2 is SVGAGI. The V end was cut by 0 bases, the J end by 1 base, with 8 bases between. The CDR3 DNA is TGTGCCAGCAGTTACTCAGGGGGAGGCACAGATACGCAGTATTTT. Translation gives CASSYSGGGTDTQYF.

The CDR3: CAIQPGTEAFF. The CDR3 region has the DNA TGTGCCATCCAACCGGGGACTGAAGCTTTCTTT. This chain joins TRBV6-1 and TRBJ1-1; D ambiguous. Trimming removed 10 bases at V and 5 bases at J, with 11 bases between. Germline assignment: CDR1 MNHNS and CDR2 SASEGT. The CDR3 covers 11 residues.

This clone was observed a handful of times. This chain uses TRBV11-2 with TRBJ2-1; 10 positions agree with TRBD2. The CDR3 is 15 residues long. V trimming: 5 bases; J trimming: 2 bases; junction bases outside the gene matches: 3. Germline CDR1 reads SGHAT; CDR2 reads FQNNGV. CDR3 sequence reads: CASSGSGRAYNEQFF. The CDR3 DNA reads TGTGCCAGCAGCGGAAGCGGGAGGGCCTACAATGAGCAGTTCTTC.

The genes are TRBV13 and TRBJ1-4; D is possibly TRBD1 (6 bases). The ends were cut back, 0 bases at V and 5 bases at J, with 19 bases in the middle. This CDR3 is built from 18 residues. The germline V gene has CDR1 PRHDT and CDR2 FYEKMQ (reference sequence). The chain's CDR3 is CASSLGLGQSSWNEKLFF. In DNA form, the CDR3 reads TGTGCCAGCAGCTTAGGCCTGGGACAAAGTTCTTGGAATGAAAAACTGTTTTTT.

This sequence joins TRBV25-1 and TRBJ2-2, with 8 bases fitting TRBD1. The CDR3 runs to 13 residues. The germline gives CDR1 MGHDK, CDR2 SYGVNS. Trimming removed 7 bases from V and 3 bases from J; junction bases left unmatched: 1. This chain's CDR3 is CASKDRDTGELFF. For the CDR3, the DNA is TGTGCCAGCAAGGACAGGGACACCGGGGAGCTGTTTTTT.

There are many counts of this clone. The rearrangement links TRBV5-6 to TRBJ2-7; 10 nucleotides align to TRBD2. CDR3 length equals 18 residues. The V gene's germline CDR1 is SGHDT and CDR2 YYEEEE. The junction had 10 bases not matched to a gene; V was cut back by 1 base and J by 0 bases. The CDR3 DNA is TGTGCCAGCAGCTTGAGGCCTAGCGGGGGCCGAACCTCCTACGAGCAGTACTTC. It specifies CASSLRPSGGRTSYEQYF.

The chain couples TRBV4-3 to TRBJ2-1; the D gene is possibly TRBD1 (5 bases). CDR3 length: 16 amino acids. CDR1 and CDR2 (germline): LGHNA, YSLEER. The germline V and J ends were trimmed by 2 bases and 6 bases, with 17 bases remaining between them. CDR3 nucleotide sequence: TGCGCCAGCAGCCAATTCGGCGCACAGGTCTCCAATGAGCAGTTCTTC. This codes for CASSQFGAQVSNEQFF.

The chain has TRBV2 and TRBJ1-1; D is undetermined. Germline values: CDR1 SNHLY, CDR2 FYNNEI. V lost 10 bases and J lost 5, with 11 bases in between. The CDR3 runs to 11 residues. DNA for the CDR3: TGTGCCACCCCGACTCTTACTGAAGCTTTCTTT. Translated, it gives CATPTLTEAFF.

This chain uses TRBV5-6 with TRBJ1-3; D is perhaps TRBD1 (6 bases). Germline V lookup: CDR1 SGHDT, CDR2 YYEEEE. The CDR3 covers 13 residues. Between the trimmed V and J ends, which lost 4 bases and 2 bases, there was a span of 7 bases. The CDR3 reads CASSEGAGNTIYF. The CDR3 bases are TGTGCCAGCAGCGAGGGGGCTGGAAACACCATATATTTT.